Listed here are 20 T cell receptor beta chains from one sample, sequenced in a study of PD-1 blockade in classical Hodgkin lymphoma (dated by TCRdb to 2018 to 2021). The label giving this sample's time point can be read as: newly diagnosed, previously untreated cHL patient sample. Library preparation employed the immunoSEQ multiplex PCR assay. This is the immuneACCESS table as TCRdb keeps it, with only in-frame sequences that have V and J called. A part of the clones is gone; compared with another copy, unresolved V genes explain less than half, and the rest is unexplained. A total of tens of thousands of clones appear in this sample, about 93% of them only once. The ten largest clonotypes hold approximately 2.5% of the sample. Sequenced sample: peripheral blood mononuclear cells (PBMCs). All receptors derive from a human donor with classical Hodgkin lymphoma.

This chain joins TRBV10-2 and TRBJ1-2; TRBD1 aligns across 9 bases. V was clipped by 8 bases and J by 7 bases; unmatched bases: 11. This CDR3 comprises 14 residues. The V gene's germline CDR1 is WSHSY and CDR2 SAAADI. CDR3 in amino acids: CASGTTGGMSGYTF. The CDR3 region has the DNA TGCGCCAGCGGAACGACAGGGGGTATGTCTGGCTACACCTTC.

The chain has TRBV6-5 and TRBJ2-3, with a tentative D call TRBD1 (6 bases). With 4 bases removed from V and 5 bases from J, the gap between germline ends came to 13 bases. This CDR3 region has 14 residues. Germline values: CDR1 MNHEY, CDR2 SVGAGI. Here the CDR3 DNA reads TGTGCCAGCAGTTCAAACTTCAGGGGAGATACGCAGTATTTT. This codes for CASSSNFRGDTQYF.

The J gene is TRBJ1-5, the V gene TRBV18; unclear D gene. Germline V gene lookup returns CDR1 KGHSH and CDR2 LQKENI. The ends were cut back, 3 bases at V and 11 bases at J, with 11 bases in the middle. The CDR3 has 12 amino acids. The CDR3 bases are TGTGCCAGCTCACCCAGTGACGGGACCCAGCATTTT. Translated, it gives CASSPSDGTQHF.

This rearrangement joins TRBV29-1 to TRBJ2-7; D is possibly TRBD1 (6 bases). The CDR3 loop spans 15 amino acids. From germline, CDR1 is SQVTM and CDR2 ANQGSEA. Trimming took off 5 bases at V and 9 bases at J, with 26 bases between the two ends. Here the CDR3 DNA reads TGCAGCGTTCCTAATACAGGGCCTACTGGGTATGGGCAGTACTTC. Amino acid sequence: CSVPNTGPTGYGQYF.

This clone has just one count. The chain has TRBV6-1 and TRBJ1-4, with a tentative D call TRBD1 (6 bases). This CDR3 region has 13 residues. Germline loops: CDR1 MNHNS, CDR2 SASEGT. Trimming shortened V by 9 bases and J by 3 bases, and 11 bases separated the two germline ends. The CDR3 protein is CASTGHANEKLFF. The CDR3, as DNA: TGTGCCAGTACAGGGCACGCTAATGAAAAACTGTTTTTT.

The rearrangement uses TRBV12-5 and TRBJ2-5; 9 nucleotides agree with TRBD2. This CDR3 has 15 amino acids. CDR1 is LGHNT and CDR2 is FRNRAP in the germline V gene. V was clipped by 6 bases and J by 5 bases; unmatched bases: 10. The CDR3 sequence is CASGSSRGGKETQYF. The CDR3 DNA reads as TGTGCTAGTGGCTCCTCGCGGGGGGGGAAGGAGACCCAGTACTTC.

For this clone: The junction does not match germline at one end; this may be a read error. J is TRBJ1-2 and V is TRBV6-1; D gene ambiguous. CDR1 and CDR2 (germline): MNHNS, SASEGT. CDR3 length equals 13 residues. The CDR3 is CASSQAVGLGYTF. Written as DNA, the CDR3 is TGTGCCAGCAGTCAAGCCGTTGGCCTTGGCTACACCTTC.

The chain uses TRBV18 and TRBJ2-2; no reliable D call. Germline V gene lookup returns CDR1 KGHSH and CDR2 LQKENI. The CDR3 consists of 17 residues. V was pared by 1 base and J by 0 bases, with 12 bases between. The CDR3 sequence: CASSPRILPTNTGELFF. The CDR3 coding sequence is TGTGCCAGCTCACCACGGATCTTACCGACGAACACCGGGGAGCTGTTTTTT.

This chain uses TRBV27 with TRBJ1-2, with TRBD1 matching over 9 bases. This CDR3 spans 15 amino acids. V lost 4 bases to trimming and J lost 7 bases; unmatched junction nucleotides: 10. CDR1 and CDR2 (germline): MNHEY, SMNVEV (reference sequence). The CDR3 DNA reads TGTGCCAGCAGTTCCGTGACAGGGGGGGGGCGTGGCTACACCTTC. It specifies CASSSVTGGGRGYTF.

The sample holds one count of this clone. The V call is TRBV5-6, the J call TRBJ1-6; a possible D gene is TRBD1 (5 bases). This CDR3 is built from 14 residues. The V end lost 0 bases, the J end lost 10 bases, and 11 bases lay between the germline ends. Germline assignment: CDR1 SGHDT and CDR2 YYEEEE. Here the CDR3 reads CASSLGQGGSPLHF. In nucleotides, the CDR3 is TGTGCCAGCAGCTTGGGGCAGGGTGGCTCACCCCTCCACTTT. The entire variable domain, with the rest obtained from reference TRBV5-6 and TRBJ1-6, is as follows: DAGVTQSPTHLIKTRGQQVTLRCSPKSGHDTVSWYQQALGQGPQFIFQYYEEEERQRGNFPDRFSGHQFPNYSSELNVNALLLGDSALYLCASSLGQGGSPLHFGNGTRLTVT.

The rearrangement links TRBV6-1 to TRBJ2-5; possibly TRBD1 for D (6 bases). This CDR3 is 13 amino acids long. CDR1 and CDR2 from the germline V gene are MNHNS and SASEGT. V lost 5 bases and J lost 5, with 12 bases in between. The chain's CDR3 is CASSRDKRETQYF. The CDR3 coding sequence is TGTGCCAGCAGTAGGGACAAGCGGGAGACCCAGTACTTC.

The rearrangement links TRBV15 to TRBJ2-7, with TRBD2 as a possible D gene (6 bases). V was clipped by 0 bases and J by 0 bases, with 18 bases between them. CDR3 length: 18 residues. Germline V gene data show CDR1 as LNHNV and CDR2 as YYDKDF (reference sequence). CDR3 region: CATSRDSLSARGSYEQYF. The DNA of the CDR3 is TGTGCCACCAGCAGAGATTCCCTCTCTGCGCGGGGCTCCTACGAGCAGTACTTC.

This chain links TRBV5-1 with TRBJ2-7; D is uncertain. Looked up from germline, CDR1 is SGHRS and CDR2 is YFSETQ. Between the trimmed V and J ends, which lost 2 bases and 0 bases, there was a span of 15 bases. This CDR3 has 16 residues. The CDR3 sequence: CASSFVQAVDSYEQYF. The CDR3 DNA reads as TGCGCCAGCAGCTTTGTTCAGGCGGTTGACTCCTACGAGCAGTACTTC. Complete variable domain (other parts from reference TRBV5-1 and TRBJ2-7): KAGVTQTPRYLIKTRGQQVTLSCSPISGHRSVSWYQQTPGQGLQFLFEYFSETQRNKGNFPGRFSGRQFSNSRSEMNVSTLELGDSALYLCASSFVQAVDSYEQYFGPGTRLTVT.

The chain recombines TRBV30 with TRBJ2-5; 7 bases agree with TRBD2. In germline, CDR1 is GTSNPN, CDR2 SVGIG (reference sequence). There are 14 residues in the CDR3. J gave up 7 bases and V 3 bases, and 11 bases lay outside the gene matches. The CDR3 DNA reads TGTGCCTGGAGCCCTCGGGGAGGGCGGGTGACCCAGTACTTC. This codes for CAWSPRGGRVTQYF. The full variable domain, completed using reference TRBV30 and TRBJ2-5, is SQTIHQWPATLVQPVGSPLSLECTVEGTSNPNLYWYRQAAGRGLQLLFYSVGIGQISSEVPQNLSASRPQDRQFILSSKKLLLSDSGFYLCAWSPRGGRVTQYFGPGTRLLVL.

The chain links TRBV28 to TRBJ1-5; 7 bases map to TRBD1. Trimming at V came to 7 bases and at J to 0 bases, leaving 3 bases not matched to a gene. The CDR3 sequence is 14 residues long. Per the germline V gene, CDR1 is MDHEN and CDR2 is SYDVKM. The CDR3 loop is CASKQGYSNQPQHF. The CDR3 nucleotides read TGTGCCAGCAAACAGGGGTATAGCAATCAGCCCCAGCATTTT.

This chain connects TRBV2 to TRBJ2-5; 8 bases agree with TRBD2. After removal of 2 bases from V and 2 bases from J, the junction contained 4 bases not matched to a gene. The CDR3 is 15 residues long. Germline V gives CDR1 SNHLY, CDR2 FYNNEI. CDR3 in DNA: TGTGCCAGCAGTGAATCGGGGGGGAATCAAGAGACCCAGTACTTC. This sequence encodes CASSESGGNQETQYF.

The chain has TRBV30 and TRBJ2-1; D may be TRBD2 (5 bases). Germline CDR1 is GTSNPN and CDR2 is SVGIG (reference sequence). This CDR3 is built from 13 residues. Trimming left V 0 bases short and J 9 bases short, with 12 bases between. CDR3 sequence: CAWSVDYPGEQFF. CDR3 nucleotide sequence: TGTGCCTGGAGTGTAGACTACCCCGGTGAGCAGTTCTTC.

The rearrangement links TRBV19 to TRBJ1-4; D possibly corresponds to TRBD1 (6 bases). The CDR3 consists of 15 residues. Trimming took off 5 bases at V and 2 bases at J, with 12 bases between the two ends. Germline CDR1 and CDR2: LNHDA and SQIVND (reference sequence). CDR3: CASSPRTVTNEKLFF. The CDR3 coding sequence is TGTGCCAGTAGTCCCCGGACAGTTACTAATGAAAAACTGTTTTTT.

DNA for the CDR3: TGTGCCAGCAGCCTAAGCAGGGGAGGGACCGGGGAGCTGTTTTTT. This codes for CASSLSRGGTGELFF. The rearrangement uses TRBV11-3 and TRBJ2-2; tentatively, D is TRBD2 (7 bases). V was trimmed by 5 bases and J by 5 bases, leaving 15 bases between them. This CDR3 is built from 15 residues. Germline CDR1 reads SGHNT; CDR2 reads YENEEA.

The V gene is TRBV5-1, the J gene TRBJ2-7; D is uncertain. Deletions cut 4 bases from V and 0 bases from J, with 17 bases between. The CDR3 is 16 residues long. The germline gives CDR1 SGHRS, CDR2 YFSETQ. The CDR3 nucleotides read TGCGCCAGCAGCCCTCGTGGGATAGGGATCTCCTACGAGCAGTACTTC. Amino acid sequence: CASSPRGIGISYEQYF.